The source of this T cell receptor beta chain is a study of blood T cell repertoires in COVID-19. Study at large: Collection of acute and convalescent COVID-19 samples took place in the United States, Italy and Spain. T cells, B-cell-depleted T cells, or PBMCs provided the cDNA or gDNA that served as material.

Authors' processing steps: From reference gene primer amplification, estimates of nucleated cell counts were derived. The protocol was immunoSEQ multiplex PCR, while the TCRdb copy is restricted to in-frame clones and leaves out a portion. V, J and clone size are taken as reported in that table, and D and trimming were inferred from the DNA itself. The sample holds more than 90,000 clones, around 94% seen once. CDR3 length: 15 residues. Trimming shortened V by 0 bases and J by 5 bases, and 16 bases separated the two germline ends. Germline assignment: CDR1 GTSNPN and CDR2 SVGIG (reference sequence). The sequenced sample was peripheral blood. The TCR originated in a man aged 45-60 years with active COVID-19. The chain combines TRBV30 with TRBJ1-1; D perhaps matches TRBD1 (6 bases). In DNA form, the CDR3 reads TGTGCCTGGAGTGTACCCCAGGGGCTGAGGACTGAAGCTTTCTTT. Residues: CAWSVPQGLRTEAFF. Combining the CDR3 with reference TRBV30 and TRBJ1-1 gives the whole variable domain SQTIHQWPATLVQPVGSPLSLECTVEGTSNPNLYWYRQAAGRGLQLLFYSVGIGQISSEVPQNLSASRPQDRQFILSSKKLLLSDSGFYLCAWSVPQGLRTEAFFGQGTRLTVV.